Listed below are T cell receptor beta chains from one sample, sequenced in a study of identical twins. Using its own MiXCR run on the 5' RACE reads, TCRdb lists one record per CDR3 protein. This sample has approximately 700,000 distinct CDR3 sequences, with less than 7% found just once. The sequencing sample was made of naive T cells sorted from blood. Receptors originate from a man between 18 and 29 years old in good health. The CDR3 runs from the conserved cysteine through the conserved F or W. The order of the fields is V gene, J gene, clone size, D gene, CDR3 protein, CDR3 DNA. A D gene is named only where the DNA matches it firmly. Expanded clones are given a class, and other clones once, few, many or no size at all.

v_gene: TRBV6-5; j_gene: TRBJ1-2; abundance: many; d_gene: .; CDR3aa: CASSYSPLNHGYTF; CDR3nt: TGTGCCAGCAGTTACTCGCCCCTAAACCATGGCTACACCTTC
v_gene: TRBV12-3/TRBV12-4; j_gene: TRBJ2-7; abundance: .; d_gene: .; CDR3aa: CASSPSAAAPYEQYF; CDR3nt: TGTGCCAGCAGCCCAAGCGCGGCAGCGCCGTACGAGCAGTACTTC
v_gene: TRBV12-3/TRBV12-4; j_gene: TRBJ2-7; abundance: many; d_gene: .; CDR3aa: CASSFLTASSYEQYF; CDR3nt: TGTGCCAGCAGTTTTTTGACAGCGAGCTCCTACGAGCAGTACTTC
v_gene: TRBV5-1; j_gene: TRBJ2-5; abundance: many; d_gene: .; CDR3aa: CASSFTLSQETQYF; CDR3nt: TGCGCCAGCAGCTTTACCCTAAGTCAAGAGACCCAGTACTTC
v_gene: TRBV15; j_gene: TRBJ2-1; abundance: many; d_gene: TRBD2; CDR3aa: CATSPLTSGRTYNEQFF; CDR3nt: TGTGCCACCAGCCCATTGACTAGCGGGAGAACATACAATGAGCAGTTCTTC
v_gene: TRBV20-1; j_gene: TRBJ2-7; abundance: .; d_gene: .; CDR3aa: CSARSPRVSYEQYF; CDR3nt: TGCAGTGCTAGATCTCCCAGGGTGTCCTACGAGCAGTACTTC
v_gene: TRBV6-5; j_gene: TRBJ2-3; abundance: many; d_gene: .; CDR3aa: CASSLQTSTDTQYF; CDR3nt: TGTGCCAGCAGTTTGCAAACTAGCACAGATACGCAGTATTTT
v_gene: TRBV15; j_gene: TRBJ1-6; abundance: .; d_gene: .; CDR3aa: CATSRDASSYNSPLHF; CDR3nt: TGTGCCACCAGCAGAGATGCGAGCTCCTATAATTCACCCCTCCACTTT
v_gene: TRBV7-2; j_gene: TRBJ2-3; abundance: few; d_gene: TRBD2; CDR3aa: CASSLAAGGRDTQYF; CDR3nt: TGTGCCAGCAGCTTAGCGGCGGGAGGGAGGGATACGCAGTATTTT
v_gene: TRBV6-2/TRBV6-3; j_gene: TRBJ2-1; abundance: .; d_gene: .; CDR3aa: CASSYVEINEQFF; CDR3nt: TGTGCCAGCAGTTACGTAGAAATCAATGAGCAGTTCTTC
v_gene: TRBV9; j_gene: TRBJ1-6; abundance: few; d_gene: .; CDR3aa: CASSVEATNSPLHF; CDR3nt: TGTGCCAGCAGCGTAGAGGCTACAAATTCACCCCTCCACTTT